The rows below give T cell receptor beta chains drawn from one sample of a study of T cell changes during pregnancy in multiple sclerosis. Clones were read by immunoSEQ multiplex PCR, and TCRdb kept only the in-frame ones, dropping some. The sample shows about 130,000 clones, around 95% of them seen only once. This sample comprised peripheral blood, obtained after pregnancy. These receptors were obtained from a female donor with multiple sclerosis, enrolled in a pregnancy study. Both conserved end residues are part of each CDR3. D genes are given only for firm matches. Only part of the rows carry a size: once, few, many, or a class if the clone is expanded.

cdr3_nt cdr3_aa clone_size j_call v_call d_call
TGTGCCAGCAGCCAAGACAGGGGGAGCTCCTACGAGCAGTACTTC CASSQDRGSSYEQYF . TRBJ2-7 TRBV4-2 TRBD1
TGTGCCAGCAGTGACTGGGACAGGGGAAGTAGGAATGAGCAGTTCTTC CASSDWDRGSRNEQFF . TRBJ2-1 TRBV6-4 TRBD1
TGTGCCATCAGTGTAGGTAGCGGGATAAAGACCCAGTACTTC CAISVGSGIKTQYF . TRBJ2-5 TRBV10-3 TRBD2
TGCGCCAGCAGCGGAACCGGGACTAGCGGCCATAGAGGAGAGACCCAGTACTTC CASSGTGTSGHRGETQYF . TRBJ2-5 TRBV5-1 TRBD2
TGTGCCAGCAGCTTAGTATTGGGGGGCTCTGGAAACACCATATATTTT CASSLVLGGSGNTIYF . TRBJ1-3 TRBV7-2 .
TGTGCCAGCTGCCGCACTATCTCCGAGCAGTACTTC CASCRTISEQYF . TRBJ2-7 TRBV2 .
TGTGCCAGCAGCGTAGCCCAGGGCTACGAGCAGTACTTC CASSVAQGYEQYF . TRBJ2-7 TRBV9 .
TGCGCCAGCAGCTTATCTGGGACTAGCTTTCTGTACTTC CASSLSGTSFLYF . TRBJ2-7 TRBV5-1 TRBD2
TGTGCCAGCAGCCGACTAGCGGGAGGATGGACCGGGGAGCTGTTTTTT CASSRLAGGWTGELFF once TRBJ2-2 TRBV14 TRBD2
TGTGCCAGCAGTTCCTTGGACAGGGTCAACACAGATACGCAGTATTTT CASSSLDRVNTDTQYF . TRBJ2-3 TRBV27 TRBD1
TGTGCCAGCAGCCAAGCGGGAGTAGGCCAAGAGACCCAGTACTTC CASSQAGVGQETQYF . TRBJ2-5 TRBV25-1 TRBD2
TGTGCCAGTAGTATAGGTCCCGGCTACGAGCAGTACTTC CASSIGPGYEQYF once TRBJ2-7 TRBV19 .
TGCGCCAGCTCATGGGGGGTAGCGGGAAGCAATGAGCAGTTCTTC CASSWGVAGSNEQFF . TRBJ2-1 TRBV5-1 TRBD2
TGTGCCAGCAGCCAAGACCCCGGGACAAAAGATACGCAGTATTTT CASSQDPGTKDTQYF . TRBJ2-3 TRBV4-2 .
TGTGCCACCAGCAGAGTTAGTAGGGGAAACACCGGGGAGCTGTTTTTT CATSRVSRGNTGELFF . TRBJ2-2 TRBV15 .
TGTGCCAGCAGCGTAGGGGGGAGGGAGAATGAGCAGTTCTTC CASSVGGRENEQFF once TRBJ2-1 TRBV9 TRBD2
TGTGCCAGCAAAGGGACAGAGTACCAAGAGACCCAGTACTTC CASKGTEYQETQYF . TRBJ2-5 TRBV28 TRBD1
TGTGCCAGCACCGAAGGGACTGCCAAGTCCAACGAGCAGTACTTC CASTEGTAKSNEQYF . TRBJ2-7 TRBV28 .
TGCGCCAGCAGCTTGGAGGCAGGGTCCTTCCTCGGCTACACCTTC CASSLEAGSFLGYTF . TRBJ1-2 TRBV5-1 .
TGTGCCAGCAGCCGCACTAGCAGGAGCACAGATACGCAGTATTTT CASSRTSRSTDTQYF once TRBJ2-3 TRBV7-9 .
TGTGCCAGCAGCTCTGGGCCAGACAGCACCTACGAGCAGTACTTC CASSSGPDSTYEQYF once TRBJ2-7 TRBV5-4 .
TGTGCCAGTAGTAGGGCGCCCGGCATTCAGTACTTC CASSRAPGIQYF . TRBJ2-4 TRBV19 .
TGTGCCAGCAGGGCTCCTAATGAAAAACTGTTTTTT CASRAPNEKLFF . TRBJ1-4 TRBV28 .
TGTGCCAGTAGTATTTTCGCGGGAGTCGGTGCTTTTACAAAGGAGCAGTTCTTC CASSIFAGVGAFTKEQFF . TRBJ2-1 TRBV19 TRBD2
TGTGCCACCAGCAGAGACGCGACACGCAGGGACTATGGCTACACCTTC CATSRDATRRDYGYTF . TRBJ1-2 TRBV15 .
TGTGCCAGCAGCTTAGCCGGGACAGGGGAAGAGACCCAGTACTTC CASSLAGTGEETQYF . TRBJ2-5 TRBV11-3 TRBD1
TGTGCCAGCACCTCTGACACCCGGTCCATCTACGAGCAGTACTTC CASTSDTRSIYEQYF . TRBJ2-7 TRBV7-9 .
TGTGCCAGCAGTTACCCCGACTTCACCGGGGAGCTGTTTTTT CASSYPDFTGELFF . TRBJ2-2 TRBV6-5 .
TGCGCCAGCAGATGGGACACAAATAGCAATCAGCCCCAGCATTTT CASRWDTNSNQPQHF . TRBJ1-5 TRBV5-1 .
TGCAGCGTTGGTGCGGAGGACAGGGGTTATGGCTACACCTTC CSVGAEDRGYGYTF . TRBJ1-2 TRBV29-1 TRBD1
TGTGCCAGCAGCGTAGGAGGGGGTAATGAAAAACTGTTTTTT CASSVGGGNEKLFF . TRBJ1-4 TRBV9 .
TGTGCCAGCAGCGTCCTAGCGGGAGGGATGGGCACCGGGGAGCTGTTTTTT CASSVLAGGMGTGELFF . TRBJ2-2 TRBV9 TRBD2
TGCGCCAGCAGCCAAGTAGATAATGAGCAGTTCTTC CASSQVDNEQFF . TRBJ2-1 TRBV4-1 .
TGTGCCAGCAGCGACCGACAGGGCTCCTACAATGAGCAGTTCTTC CASSDRQGSYNEQFF . TRBJ2-1 TRBV7-9 TRBD1
TGCAGCGCCGAGACAGGGGTAACCGGGGAGCTGTTTTTT CSAETGVTGELFF . TRBJ2-2 TRBV29-1 TRBD1
TGTGCCAGCAGCGTAGAGCAGGGCTACAATGAGCAGTTCTTC CASSVEQGYNEQFF . TRBJ2-1 TRBV9 .
TGTGCCACAGCCCCCTCTAGCGCCAGGTTCGGACCCGCTGGACCCACAGATACGCAGTATTTT CATAPSSARFGPAGPTDTQYF . TRBJ2-3 TRBV28 .
TGTGCCAGCAAAGGGGTCGGAAGAACCCCTTCTGGAAACACCATATATTTT CASKGVGRTPSGNTIYF . TRBJ1-3 TRBV25-1 .
TGTGCCAGCAGTTGGGGGACGGGGACAGCTTCTGGCTACACCTTC CASSWGTGTASGYTF . TRBJ1-2 TRBV28 TRBD1
TGTGCCAGCAGTTTAGGACAGATTCTAGCCAAAAACATTCAGTACTTC CASSLGQILAKNIQYF . TRBJ2-4 TRBV28 .
TGTGCCAGCAGCCGAGGACTAGCGGGAGGAAGCACAGATACGCAGTATTTT CASSRGLAGGSTDTQYF . TRBJ2-3 TRBV7-8 TRBD2
TGTGCCAGCAGCCCGGACCATCCGGCGGGGGAGCAGTACTTC CASSPDHPAGEQYF . TRBJ2-7 TRBV7-9 .
TGTGCCAGCACCGTCGGACTAGCGGCCTACAATGAGCAGTTCTTC CASTVGLAAYNEQFF . TRBJ2-1 TRBV6-1 TRBD2
TGTGCCAGCAGCTTGGGTCCTAGCGGGGGCAGCGAGCAGTACTTC CASSLGPSGGSEQYF . TRBJ2-7 TRBV5-8 TRBD2
TGTGCCAGCAGTTTAGGGCGGGGGAGTTATGGCTACACCTTC CASSLGRGSYGYTF . TRBJ1-2 TRBV27 .
TGTGCCAGCAGATTAGACAGGGTCTCGGGGGAGCTGTTTTTT CASRLDRVSGELFF . TRBJ2-2 TRBV2 TRBD1
TGTGCCAGCAGGGACGGACTAGACCTCCACGAGCAGTACTTC CASRDGLDLHEQYF . TRBJ2-7 TRBV27 TRBD2
TGTGCCAGTAGTATAGTTGGGACAGGGCATCAGCCCCAGCATTTT CASSIVGTGHQPQHF . TRBJ1-5 TRBV19 TRBD1
TGTGCCAGCAGCCCGGGACTAGCGGGAATCCCCGGGGAGCTGTTTTTT CASSPGLAGIPGELFF . TRBJ2-2 TRBV5-6 TRBD2
TGTGCCAGCAGTCTATCCGGGACTAGCGGCACAAACTCCTACGAGCAGTACTTC CASSLSGTSGTNSYEQYF . TRBJ2-7 TRBV27 TRBD2
TGTGCCAGCAGCTACTTTACAGGCAACACCGGGGAGCTGTTTTTT CASSYFTGNTGELFF . TRBJ2-2 TRBV7-2 .
TGTGCCACCTCGGACAGCGCCTCTGGAAACACCATATATTTT CATSDSASGNTIYF . TRBJ1-3 TRBV10-3 .
TGTGCCAGCAGTGAGTCGTCGCGACGGGGGGACGTCCTGACTTTC CASSESSRRGDVLTF once TRBJ2-6 TRBV25-1 TRBD2
TGTGCCAGCAGCTCACTTACAGGGGACACTGAAGCTTTCTTT CASSSLTGDTEAFF once TRBJ1-1 TRBV7-6 TRBD1
TGTGCCAGCAGCACTTCGACAGTGGGTGGCTACACCTTC CASSTSTVGGYTF . TRBJ1-2 TRBV5-5 .
TGTGCCAGCAGTTACGACAAGCACAGGGGGCTAGAAGCTTTCTTT CASSYDKHRGLEAFF . TRBJ1-1 TRBV27 TRBD1
TGTGCCTGGAGTGTACCCATCCCTCTAGCGGGAGCAGAGCAGTACTTC CAWSVPIPLAGAEQYF once TRBJ2-7 TRBV30 TRBD2
TGCAGTGCTAGAAGCGACTACGAGCAGTACTTC CSARSDYEQYF . TRBJ2-7 TRBV20-1 .
TGTGCCAGGGACAGCCGGGAAGGAAACACCATATATTTT CARDSREGNTIYF . TRBJ1-3 TRBV7-9 .
TGTGCCAGCAGCTCGGGGGGGGGCGCAGATACGCAGTATTTT CASSSGGGADTQYF . TRBJ2-3 TRBV7-9 TRBD2